This is a list of T cell receptor beta chains from one sample in a study of blood T cell repertoires in COVID-19. Generated by immunoSEQ multiplex PCR, the TCRdb table keeps only in-frame clones and is missing some. The table records tens of thousands of clones, around nine tenths of them present only once. Specimen: peripheral blood. The receptors here all came from a man between 60 and 70 years old with acute or convalescent COVID-19. Each CDR3 is given with its conserved first and last residue. D genes are given only for firm matches. Not every row has a clone size; where given, it reads once, few, many or a size class.

V gene	clone size	D gene	J gene	CDR3 DNA	CDR3 protein
TRBV28	once	TRBD1	TRBJ1-2	TGTGCCAGCAGCTCCGGGACAGGGTTAGTCTATGGCTACACCTTC	CASSSGTGLVYGYTF
TRBV9	few	TRBD1	TRBJ1-2	TGTGCCAGCAGCCCCGGAAATGGAGGGGGCTCTGACTATGGCTACACCTTC	CASSPGNGGGSDYGYTF
TRBV7-9	NA	NA	TRBJ1-1	TGTGCCAGCAGCTTCCCCAACACGCCTGAAGCTTTCTTT	CASSFPNTPEAFF
TRBV4-3	NA	TRBD2	TRBJ2-2	TGCGCCAGCAGCCAAGCAATCCTTTGGGCTAGCGGGGGAACGAACACCGGGGAGCTGTTTTTT	CASSQAILWASGGTNTGELFF
TRBV5-1	NA	TRBD1	TRBJ2-1	TGCGCCAGCAGCGCGAGGGGGCTTGGCAATGAGCAGTTCTTC	CASSARGLGNEQFF
TRBV19	NA	NA	TRBJ1-4	TGTGCCAGTAGTTCAATAACCTCGGGTAAACTGTTTTTT	CASSSITSGKLFF
TRBV7-2	NA	NA	TRBJ1-5	TGTGCCAGCAGCTTAGGACAGACCTGGCATCAGCCCCAGCATTTT	CASSLGQTWHQPQHF
TRBV7-2	NA	TRBD2	TRBJ2-5	TGTGCCAGCAGCTTAGCGCTTAGGACTAGCGGGGGTGGCACCCAGTACTTC	CASSLALRTSGGGTQYF
TRBV30	NA	NA	TRBJ1-1	TGTGCCTGGAGTGTACTAGACAAAACGAACACTGAAGCTTTCTTT	CAWSVLDKTNTEAFF
TRBV5-4	once	TRBD1	TRBJ1-2	TGTGCCAGCAGCTTGAGGGACAGGGGGTTTGGCTACACCTTC	CASSLRDRGFGYTF
TRBV4-3	once	NA	TRBJ1-6	TGCGCCAGCAGCCAAGAGGCCCCCTATAATTCACCCCTCCACTTT	CASSQEAPYNSPLHF
TRBV7-9	NA	NA	TRBJ2-4	TGTGCCAGCAGCCTGACAGTAGCCAAAAACATTCAGTACTTC	CASSLTVAKNIQYF
TRBV18	NA	NA	TRBJ2-2	TGTGCCAGCTCACCACCTAACCCGGGTACGAACACCGGGGAGCTGTTTTTT	CASSPPNPGTNTGELFF
TRBV29-1	once	NA	TRBJ2-1	TGCAGCGTCCTAGACAGGACTTCCTCCTACAATGAGCAGTTCTTC	CSVLDRTSSYNEQFF
TRBV5-1	NA	TRBD1	TRBJ2-7	TGCGCCAGCAGCTTGGGGACAGGTGCGTACGAGCAGTACTTC	CASSLGTGAYEQYF
TRBV6-1	NA	NA	TRBJ1-2	TGTGCCAGCAGTGAAGACCTTCTTACAGGGCCGTATGGCTACACCTTC	CASSEDLLTGPYGYTF
TRBV7-2	NA	TRBD2	TRBJ2-1	TGTGCCAGCAGCTCCGGGCGGGGGGGGCATGAGCAGTTCTTC	CASSSGRGGHEQFF
TRBV4-1	NA	TRBD1	TRBJ2-1	TGCGCCAGCAGCCGCGGACAGGGGACTGAGCAGTTCTTC	CASSRGQGTEQFF
TRBV14	few	NA	TRBJ1-2	TGTGCCAGCAGCCCGCCAGGGGAGGGGGTTCGCGGCTACACCTTC	CASSPPGEGVRGYTF
TRBV5-1	few	TRBD1	TRBJ1-2	TGCGCCAGCAGCTTCGACAGGGGCGAGTGGAGTGGCTACACCTTC	CASSFDRGEWSGYTF
TRBV7-2	NA	TRBD1	TRBJ2-2	TGTGCCAGCAGCTCCTACCTCCCGGACAGGGGTGGAACCGGGGAGCTGTTTTTT	CASSSYLPDRGGTGELFF
TRBV20-1	NA	NA	TRBJ2-3	TGCAGTGCTCCCGCAGATACGCAGTATTTT	CSAPADTQYF
TRBV6-5	NA	NA	TRBJ1-6	TGTGCCAGCAGGCGGACAGAGAATTCACCCCTCCACTTT	CASRRTENSPLHF
TRBV6-5	NA	NA	TRBJ1-1	TGTGCCAGCAGTCTGACTCTGAACACTGAAGCTTTCTTT	CASSLTLNTEAFF
TRBV5-1	NA	TRBD2	TRBJ2-5	TGCGCCAGCAGCTTGGTACTAGCGGGGGCCCAAGAGACCCAGTACTTC	CASSLVLAGAQETQYF
TRBV2	NA	NA	TRBJ2-2	TGTGCCAGCAGGCGGGACCTGGGTGGGGAGCTGTTTTTT	CASRRDLGGELFF
TRBV9	NA	TRBD1	TRBJ1-2	TGTGCCAGCAGCTCAAGTGGGACAGGAGATGGCTACACCTTC	CASSSSGTGDGYTF
TRBV5-4	once	NA	TRBJ1-1	TGTGCCAGCAGCTTCGGACAACCAAGGAGGGTGAACACTGAAGCTTTCTTT	CASSFGQPRRVNTEAFF
TRBV5-5	once	NA	TRBJ1-1	TGTGCCAGCAGCTTGGCCTTCGGGGGGCCTGAAGCTTTCTTT	CASSLAFGGPEAFF
TRBV19	NA	NA	TRBJ2-5	TGTGCCAGTAAACCCCGGGCCCAGGGCCTCCAAGAGACCCAGTACTTC	CASKPRAQGLQETQYF
TRBV6-2/TRBV6-3	NA	NA	TRBJ1-5	TGTGCCAGCAGTTACTCGCCAGTCAATCAGCCCCAGCATTTT	CASSYSPVNQPQHF
TRBV19	NA	NA	TRBJ1-4	TGTGCCAGTAGTATTAGGCAGGCCAGTAATGAAAAACTGTTTTTT	CASSIRQASNEKLFF
TRBV25-1	NA	NA	TRBJ2-7	TGTGCCAGCAGTGAATATAAGGCGGCAGACTCGGGCGAGCAGTACTTC	CASSEYKAADSGEQYF
TRBV5-1	NA	TRBD2	TRBJ2-4	TGCGCCAGCAGCCAAACTCGGGGGGTGAACATTCAGTACTTC	CASSQTRGVNIQYF
TRBV28	NA	NA	TRBJ1-3	TGTGCCAGCAGTTTATGGCGAGGAAGCGGAAACACCATATATTTT	CASSLWRGSGNTIYF
TRBV15	NA	NA	TRBJ1-5	TGTGCCACCAGTGCATACCCGGGGAAAAATCAGCCCCAGCATTTT	CATSAYPGKNQPQHF
TRBV19	few	TRBD2	TRBJ2-3	TGTGCCAGTAGTGTAGCGGGGGGGCCGAAAGATACGCAGTATTTT	CASSVAGGPKDTQYF
TRBV5-1	NA	TRBD1	TRBJ2-7	TGCGCCAGCAGCTCCACAGGGGGCAACTACGAGCAGTACTTC	CASSSTGGNYEQYF
TRBV19	once	NA	TRBJ2-3	TGTGCCAGTAGTATCGGGGGAGGTAGTATGGCAGATACGCAGTATTTT	CASSIGGGSMADTQYF
TRBV27	once	NA	TRBJ2-6	TGTGCCAGCAGTTTAGGACTCTCTGGGGCCAACGTCCTGACTTTC	CASSLGLSGANVLTF
TRBV5-4	NA	TRBD1	TRBJ1-1	TGTGCCAGCAGCCGACAGTCAGGGGGCACTGAAGCTTTCTTT	CASSRQSGGTEAFF
TRBV30	NA	TRBD1	TRBJ2-7	TGTGCCTGGAGGGACAGGGGGTACGAGCAGTACTTC	CAWRDRGYEQYF